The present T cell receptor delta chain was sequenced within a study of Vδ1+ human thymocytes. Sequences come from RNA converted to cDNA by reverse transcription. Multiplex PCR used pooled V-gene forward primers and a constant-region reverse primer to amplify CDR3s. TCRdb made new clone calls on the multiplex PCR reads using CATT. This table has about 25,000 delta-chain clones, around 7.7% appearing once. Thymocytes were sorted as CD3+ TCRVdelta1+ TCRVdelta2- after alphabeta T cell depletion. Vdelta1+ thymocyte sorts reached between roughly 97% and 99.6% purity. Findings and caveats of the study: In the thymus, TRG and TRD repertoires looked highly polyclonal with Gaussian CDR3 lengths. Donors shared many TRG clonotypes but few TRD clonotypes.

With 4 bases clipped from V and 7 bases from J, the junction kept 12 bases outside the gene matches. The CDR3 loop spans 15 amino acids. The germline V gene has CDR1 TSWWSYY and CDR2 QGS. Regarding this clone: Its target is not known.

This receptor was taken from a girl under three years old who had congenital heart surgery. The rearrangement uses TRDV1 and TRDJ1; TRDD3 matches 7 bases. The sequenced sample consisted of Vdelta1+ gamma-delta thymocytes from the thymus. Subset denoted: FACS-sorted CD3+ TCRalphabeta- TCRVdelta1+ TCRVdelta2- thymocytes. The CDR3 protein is CALGGKLRPGGKLIF. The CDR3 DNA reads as TGTGCTCTTGGGGGGAAACTTCGCCCTGGGGGTAAACTCATCTTT.